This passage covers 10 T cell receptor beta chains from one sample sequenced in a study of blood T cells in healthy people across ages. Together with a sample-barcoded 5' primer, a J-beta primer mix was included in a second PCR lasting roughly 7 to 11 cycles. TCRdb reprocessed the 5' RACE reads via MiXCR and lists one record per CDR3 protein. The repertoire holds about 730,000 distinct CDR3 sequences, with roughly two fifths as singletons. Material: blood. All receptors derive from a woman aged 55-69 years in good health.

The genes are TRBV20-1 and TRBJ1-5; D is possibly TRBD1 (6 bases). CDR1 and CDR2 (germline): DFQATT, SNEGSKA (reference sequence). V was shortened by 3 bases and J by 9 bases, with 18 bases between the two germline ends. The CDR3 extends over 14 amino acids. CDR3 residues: CSASWGGPHRPQHF. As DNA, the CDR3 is TGCAGTGCTAGTTGGGGGGGGCCCCATCGGCCCCAGCATTTT.

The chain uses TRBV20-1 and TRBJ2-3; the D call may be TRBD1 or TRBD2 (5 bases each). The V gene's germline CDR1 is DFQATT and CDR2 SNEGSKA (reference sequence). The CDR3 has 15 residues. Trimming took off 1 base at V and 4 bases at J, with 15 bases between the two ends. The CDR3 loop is CSARGGTSKADTQYF. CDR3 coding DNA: TGCAGTGCTAGAGGGGGGACCTCCAAGGCAGATACGCAGTATTTT.

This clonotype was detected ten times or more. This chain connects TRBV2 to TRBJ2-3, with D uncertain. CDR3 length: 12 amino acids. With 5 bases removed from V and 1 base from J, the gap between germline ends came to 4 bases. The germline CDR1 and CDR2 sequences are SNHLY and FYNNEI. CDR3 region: CASSIGTDTQYF. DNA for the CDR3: TGTGCCAGCAGTATTGGCACAGATACGCAGTATTTT.

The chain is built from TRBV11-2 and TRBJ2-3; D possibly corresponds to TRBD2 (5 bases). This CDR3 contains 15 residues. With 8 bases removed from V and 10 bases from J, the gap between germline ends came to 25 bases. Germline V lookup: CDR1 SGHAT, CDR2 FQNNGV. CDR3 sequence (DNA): TGTGCCAGCTTTGGCCCCGCGACGTGGGGAGTATCGCAGTATTTT. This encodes CASFGPATWGVSQYF.

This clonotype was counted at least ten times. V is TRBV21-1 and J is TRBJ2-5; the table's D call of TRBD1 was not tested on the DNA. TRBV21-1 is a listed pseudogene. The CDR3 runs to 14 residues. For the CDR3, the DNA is TGTGCCAGCAGCCCGGGAGTGACCAGGGAGACCCAGTACTTC. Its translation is CASSPGVTRETQYF.

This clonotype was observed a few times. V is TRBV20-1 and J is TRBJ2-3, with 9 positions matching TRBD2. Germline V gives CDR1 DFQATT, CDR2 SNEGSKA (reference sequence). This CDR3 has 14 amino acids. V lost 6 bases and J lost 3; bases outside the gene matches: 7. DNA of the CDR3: TGCAGTGCCGGGAGACTAGCGGCAACAGATACGCAGTATTTT. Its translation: CSAGRLAATDTQYF.

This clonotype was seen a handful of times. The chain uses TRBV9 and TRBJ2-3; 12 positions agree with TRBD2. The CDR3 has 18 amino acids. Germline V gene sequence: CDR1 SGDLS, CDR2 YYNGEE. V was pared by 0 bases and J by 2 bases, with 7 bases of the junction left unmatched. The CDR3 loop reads CASSVDELAGGPTDTQYF. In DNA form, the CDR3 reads TGTGCCAGCAGCGTAGATGAACTAGCGGGAGGACCCACAGATACGCAGTATTTT. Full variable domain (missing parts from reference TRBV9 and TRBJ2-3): DSGVTQTPKHLITATGQRVTLRCSPRSGDLSVYWYQQSLDQGLQFLIQYYNGEERAKGNILERFSAQQFPDLHSELNLSSLELGDSALYFCASSVDELAGGPTDTQYFGPGTRLTVL.

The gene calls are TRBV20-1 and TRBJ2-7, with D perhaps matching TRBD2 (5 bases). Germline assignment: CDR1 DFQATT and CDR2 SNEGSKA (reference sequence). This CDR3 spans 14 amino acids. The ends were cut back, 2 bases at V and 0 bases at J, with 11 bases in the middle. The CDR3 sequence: CSARKVGDSYEQYF. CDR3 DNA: TGCAGTGCTAGAAAAGTGGGAGACTCCTACGAGCAGTACTTC.

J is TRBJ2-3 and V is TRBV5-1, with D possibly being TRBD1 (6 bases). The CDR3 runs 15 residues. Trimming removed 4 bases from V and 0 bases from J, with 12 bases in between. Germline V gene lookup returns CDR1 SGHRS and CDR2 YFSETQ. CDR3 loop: CASSVGTSSTDTQYF. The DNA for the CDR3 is TGCGCCAGCAGCGTTGGGACATCTAGCACAGATACGCAGTATTTT.

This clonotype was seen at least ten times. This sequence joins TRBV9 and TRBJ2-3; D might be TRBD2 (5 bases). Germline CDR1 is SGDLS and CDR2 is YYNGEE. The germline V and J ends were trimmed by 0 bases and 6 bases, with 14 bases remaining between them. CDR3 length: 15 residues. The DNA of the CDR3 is TGTGCCAGCAGCGTAGAGGACTTCGGCGGGGATACGCAGTATTTT. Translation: CASSVEDFGGDTQYF.